Each of the 6 T cell receptor beta chains below was sequenced from the same sample in a study of CD8+CD57+ T cells in acquired aplastic anemia. Genomic DNA provided the template from which TCR beta VDJ and CDR3 profiles were obtained. In TCRdb, the reads were re-called with MiXCR into one record per CDR3 protein. Of under 200,000 distinct CDR3 sequences listed, roughly 45% are singletons. The source material was sorted CD4+, CD8+, or CD8+CD57+ T cells (not recorded which) from PBMCs. The receptor source for this set is a human donor in good health.

This clonotype was recorded a few times. The V and J genes are TRBV5-1 and TRBJ2-3, with 9 bases lining up with TRBD2. The CDR3 consists of 18 residues. From germline, CDR1 is SGHRS and CDR2 YFSETQ. Trimming at V came to 4 bases and at J to 3 bases, leaving 15 bases not matched to a gene. The CDR3 reads CASSHLNISGRSTDTQYF. The CDR3 DNA reads as TGCGCCAGCAGCCATTTGAATATCAGCGGGAGGAGTACAGATACGCAGTATTTT.

In the case of this clonotype: Since no conserved phenylalanine or tryptophan closes the CDR3, a read error is the likely cause. The V call is TRBV20-1, the J call TRBJ2-7; no clear D gene. Germline values: CDR1 DFQATT, CDR2 SNEGSKA (reference sequence). The CDR3 length is 13 residues. V lost 3 bases and J lost 9, with 18 bases in between. The CDR3 bases are TGCAGTGCTAGCATATTAGTAGTAGACGGGCAGTACTTG. It specifies CSASILVVDGQYL.

This clonotype was observed at least ten times. The V gene is TRBV6-6, the J gene TRBJ1-1; D is ambiguous. Looked up from germline, CDR1 is MNHNY and CDR2 is SVGAGI (reference sequence). This CDR3 contains 14 residues. V gave up 5 bases and J gave up 1 base, with 11 bases separating them. The CDR3 coding sequence is TGTGCCAGCAGTAGCGGGTGGGAGAACACTGAAGCTTTCTTT. Protein sequence: CASSSGWENTEAFF.

The chain has TRBV11-1 and TRBJ2-1, with TRBD2 matching over 10 bases. The CDR3 consists of 16 residues. J gave up 5 bases and V 5 bases, and 9 bases lay outside the gene matches. Germline loops: CDR1 SGHAT, CDR2 FQDESV (reference sequence). The CDR3 loop is CASSLPGLAIHNEQFF. CDR3 nucleotides: TGTGCCAGCAGCCTGCCGGGACTAGCGATCCACAATGAGCAGTTCTTC.

CDR3 region: CASRPNQGNYGYTF. The CDR3, as DNA: TGTGCCAGCAGACCAAACCAGGGGAACTATGGCTACACCTTC. The chain links TRBV12-3 or TRBV12-4 to TRBJ1-2; possibly TRBD1 for D (6 bases). The ends were cut back, 6 bases at V and 2 bases at J, with 13 bases in the middle. The CDR3 contains 14 residues.

A note on this clonotype: At one boundary the junction diverges from the germline segment, which might be a read error. This chain connects TRBV25-1 to TRBJ2-7, with 12 bases lining up with TRBD2. The CDR3 is 14 amino acids. CDR1 and CDR2 from the germline V gene are MGHDK and SYGVNS. CDR3 in DNA: TGTGCCAGCAGGGAATCTAGCGGGGGGGCTGAGCAGTACTTC. Translation gives CASRESSGGAEQYF.